The clone carrying this T cell receptor beta chain was counted only a few times. Its target is unknown. Quantitative 5'-RACE with molecular barcodes produced the TCR beta libraries. TCRdb redid the calling of the 5' RACE reads with MiXCR, one entry per CDR3 protein. This sample yields about 400,000 distinct CDR3 sequences, of which 20% to 25% are seen a single time; about 17% belongs to the top ten. V lost 4 bases, J lost 1 base, and 9 bases lay in between. The CDR3 has 13 amino acids. Germline CDR1 and CDR2: GTSNPN and SVGIG (reference sequence). The sample originates from a study of CD8 T cells in ankylosing spondylitis. General observations from the study: Disease-linked clones, CD8+, were relatively rare in peripheral blood. Disease-linked clones reportedly concentrated significantly in matched ankylosing spondylitis synovial fluid. Apparently characteristic of ankylosing spondylitis blood was a TCR beta motif (about 8 highly homologous variants). Prior work had noted some motif variants in reactive arthritis blood and synovial fluid.

Sequenced input: blood, either unsorted or a sorted T cell fraction (not recorded which). The clonotype was recovered from a male donor with ankylosing spondylitis. V gene TRBV30 combines with J gene TRBJ2-3; D is uncertain. The CDR3: CAWKNSRTDTQYF. The CDR3 DNA follows: TGTGCCTGGAAGAACAGCCGCACAGATACGCAGTATTTT.